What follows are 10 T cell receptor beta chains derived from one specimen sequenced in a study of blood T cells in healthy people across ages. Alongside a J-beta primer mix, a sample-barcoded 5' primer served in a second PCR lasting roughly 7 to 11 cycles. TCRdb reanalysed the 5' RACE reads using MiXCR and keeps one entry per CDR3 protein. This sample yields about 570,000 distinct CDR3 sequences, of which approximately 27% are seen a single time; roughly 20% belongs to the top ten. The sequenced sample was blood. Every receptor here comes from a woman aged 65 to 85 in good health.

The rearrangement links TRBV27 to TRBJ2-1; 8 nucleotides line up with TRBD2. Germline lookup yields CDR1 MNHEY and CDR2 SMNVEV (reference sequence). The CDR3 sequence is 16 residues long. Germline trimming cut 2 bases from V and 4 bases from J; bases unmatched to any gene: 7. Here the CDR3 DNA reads TGTGCCAGCAGTTTAGGGGGACTAGGGGGATACAATGAGCAGTTCTTC. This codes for CASSLGGLGGYNEQFF.

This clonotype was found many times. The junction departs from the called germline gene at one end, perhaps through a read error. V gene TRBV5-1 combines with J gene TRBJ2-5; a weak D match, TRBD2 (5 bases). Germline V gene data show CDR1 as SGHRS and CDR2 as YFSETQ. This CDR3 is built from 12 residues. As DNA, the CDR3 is TGTGCCAGCAGCTTGGCGGGAGAGACCCAGTACTTC. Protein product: CASSLAGETQYF.

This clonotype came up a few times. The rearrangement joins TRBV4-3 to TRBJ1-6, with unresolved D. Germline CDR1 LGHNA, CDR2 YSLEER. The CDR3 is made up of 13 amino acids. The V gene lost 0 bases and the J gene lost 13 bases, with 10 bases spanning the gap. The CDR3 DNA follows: TGCGCCAGCAGCCAAGATCCGGGTCGGCCCCTCCACTTT. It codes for CASSQDPGRPLHF.

In DNA form, the CDR3 reads TGCAGTGCTAGATCGGGGATAAAAGCGGGCACCGGGGAGCTGTTTTTT. Its translation is CSARSGIKAGTGELFF. The genes are TRBV20-1 and TRBJ2-2; possible D gene TRBD2, 6 bases. CDR3 length: 16 residues. V was trimmed by 2 bases and J by 4 bases, leaving 17 bases between them. Germline CDR1 and CDR2: DFQATT and SNEGSKA (reference sequence).

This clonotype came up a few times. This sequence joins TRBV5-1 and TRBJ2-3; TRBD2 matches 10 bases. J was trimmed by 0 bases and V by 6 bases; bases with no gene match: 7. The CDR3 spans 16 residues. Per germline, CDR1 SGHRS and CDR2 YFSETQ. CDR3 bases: TGCGCCAGCAAGCCTACTAGCGGGGCTAGCACAGATACGCAGTATTTT. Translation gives CASKPTSGASTDTQYF.

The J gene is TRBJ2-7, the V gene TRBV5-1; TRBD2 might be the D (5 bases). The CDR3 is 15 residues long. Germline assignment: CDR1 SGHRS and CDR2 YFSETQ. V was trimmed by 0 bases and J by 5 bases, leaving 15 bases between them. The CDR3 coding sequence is TGCGCCAGCAGCTTGGGAGCGGCCACGCCTAACGAGCAGTACGTC. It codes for CASSLGAATPNEQYV.

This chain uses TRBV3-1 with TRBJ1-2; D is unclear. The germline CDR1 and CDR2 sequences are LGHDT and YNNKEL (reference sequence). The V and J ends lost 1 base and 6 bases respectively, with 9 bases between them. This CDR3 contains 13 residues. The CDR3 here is CASSQGVVNGYTF. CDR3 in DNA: TGTGCCAGCAGCCAAGGCGTGGTGAATGGCTACACCTTC.

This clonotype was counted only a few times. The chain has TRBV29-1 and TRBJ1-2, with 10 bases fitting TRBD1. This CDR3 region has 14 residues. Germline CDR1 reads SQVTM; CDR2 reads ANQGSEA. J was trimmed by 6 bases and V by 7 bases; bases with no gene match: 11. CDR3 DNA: TGCAGCGCCTTAGACAGGGGGCACGATCATGGCTACACCTTC. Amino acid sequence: CSALDRGHDHGYTF.

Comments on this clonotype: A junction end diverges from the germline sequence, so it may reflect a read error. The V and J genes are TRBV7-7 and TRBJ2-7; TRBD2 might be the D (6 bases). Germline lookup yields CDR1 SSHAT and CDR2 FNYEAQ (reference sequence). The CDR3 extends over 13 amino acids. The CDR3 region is CASPGTASYEQCF. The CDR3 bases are TGTGCTAGCCCCGGGACTGCCTCCTACGAGCAGTGCTTC. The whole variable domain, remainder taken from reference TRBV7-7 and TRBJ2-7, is GAGVSQSPRYKVTKRGQDVTLRCDPISSHATLYWYQQALGQGPEFLTYFNYEAQPDKSGLPSDRFSAERPEGSISTLTIQRTEQRDSAMYRCASPGTASYEQCFGPGTRLTVT.

CDR3 residues: CASRAPGLAGGKNEQYF. The CDR3, as DNA: TGTGCCAGCAGAGCACCGGGACTAGCGGGGGGAAAGAACGAGCAGTACTTC. The V and J genes are TRBV12-3 or TRBV12-4 and TRBJ2-7, with 15 bases that match TRBD2. Trimming cost V 6 bases and J 5 bases; bases outside gene matches: 11. CDR3 length: 17 residues.